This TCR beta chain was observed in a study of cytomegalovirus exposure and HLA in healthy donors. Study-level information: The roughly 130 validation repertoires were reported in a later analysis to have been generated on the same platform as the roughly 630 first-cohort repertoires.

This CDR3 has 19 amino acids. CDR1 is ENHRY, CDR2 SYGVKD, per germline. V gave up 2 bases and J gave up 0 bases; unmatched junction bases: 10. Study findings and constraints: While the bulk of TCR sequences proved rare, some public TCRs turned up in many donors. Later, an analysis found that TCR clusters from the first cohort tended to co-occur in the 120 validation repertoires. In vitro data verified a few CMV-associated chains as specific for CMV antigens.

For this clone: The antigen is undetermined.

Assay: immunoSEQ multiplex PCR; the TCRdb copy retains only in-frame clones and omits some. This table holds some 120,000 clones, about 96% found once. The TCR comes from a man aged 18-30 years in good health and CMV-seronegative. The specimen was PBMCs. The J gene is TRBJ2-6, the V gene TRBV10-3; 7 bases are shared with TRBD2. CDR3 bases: TGTGCCATCAGTGAGGCGGTTACTAGCGTTTCCTCTGGGGCCAACGTCCTGACTTTC. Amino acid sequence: CAISEAVTSVSSGANVLTF.